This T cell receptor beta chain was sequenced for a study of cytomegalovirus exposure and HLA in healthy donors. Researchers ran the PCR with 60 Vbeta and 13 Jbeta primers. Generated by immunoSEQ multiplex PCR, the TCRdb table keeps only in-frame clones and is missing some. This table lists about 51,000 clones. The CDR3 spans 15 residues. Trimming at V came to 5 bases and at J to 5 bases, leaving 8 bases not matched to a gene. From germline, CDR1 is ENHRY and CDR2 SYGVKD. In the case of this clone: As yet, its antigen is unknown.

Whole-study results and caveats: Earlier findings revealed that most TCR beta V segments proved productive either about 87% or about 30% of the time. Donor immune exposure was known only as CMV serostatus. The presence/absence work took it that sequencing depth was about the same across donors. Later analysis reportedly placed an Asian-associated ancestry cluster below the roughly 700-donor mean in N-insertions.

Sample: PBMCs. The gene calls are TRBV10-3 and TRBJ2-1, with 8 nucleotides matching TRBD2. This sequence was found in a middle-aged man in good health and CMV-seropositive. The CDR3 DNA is TGTGCCATCAGTTCCGGGACTAGGCCCAACAATGAGCAGTTCTTC. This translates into CAISSGTRPNNEQFF.